This T cell receptor (beta chain) was sequenced during a study of shared clonotypes between healthy human individuals. Study-wide findings and caveats: Clonotype sharing among the donors was expected to vary with sequencing depth. A handful of donors showed sharing of about 5.5% of naive CD4 clonotypes.

The naive CD8 subset, CD45RO-negative cells positively selected for CCR7, excluded terminally differentiated effector memory CD45RA+ cells. Sequencing used immunoSEQ multiplex PCR; TCRdb keeps in-frame clones, though not all of them. Altogether hundreds of thousands of clones are present, roughly 92% being singletons, with the ten largest covering 24%. The V end was cut by 7 bases, the J end by 8 bases, with 15 bases between. This CDR3 comprises 12 residues. CDR1 and CDR2 (germline): SQVTM, ANQGSEA. For this clone: Its antigen is unknown.

The J gene is TRBJ2-4, the V gene TRBV29-1; D might be TRBD2 (6 bases). What was sequenced was naive CD8+ T cells sorted from blood. The receptor's source is a man aged 25 to 40 in good health. CDR3 in amino acids: CSAMTGRYIQYF. Written as DNA, the CDR3 is TGCAGCGCTATGACGGGGAGGTACATTCAGTACTTC.